Reported below is one T cell receptor (beta chain). The antigen is not known. Data came from immunoSEQ multiplex PCR; TCRdb stores just in-frame clones and leaves some out. This repertoire shows tens of thousands of clones, around nine tenths found once; its top ten account for 4.9%. This specimen belongs to a study of OX40 agonist ivuxolimab in advanced cancers. Study overall: Hepatocellular carcinoma, melanoma, renal cell or head and neck cancer was diagnosed in the dose-escalation patients.

V was clipped by 3 bases and J by 2 bases, with 8 bases between them. The CDR3 runs to 13 residues. Germline V gives CDR1 SGHAT, CDR2 FQNNGV. Study results and limitations: Expanded clones tended on average to be more numerous among CD8+ T cells than CD4+.

The receptor comes from an adult with an advanced solid tumor such as melanoma, head and neck, liver or kidney cancer. The sample here was CD4+ or CD8+ T cells sorted from blood, taken in a trial of the OX40 agonist ivuxolimab. This sequence joins TRBV11-2 and TRBJ2-7, with D perhaps matching TRBD1 (5 bases). The CDR3 sequence: CASSLTATYEQYF. For the CDR3, the DNA is TGTGCCAGCAGCTTGACAGCGACCTACGAGCAGTACTTC.